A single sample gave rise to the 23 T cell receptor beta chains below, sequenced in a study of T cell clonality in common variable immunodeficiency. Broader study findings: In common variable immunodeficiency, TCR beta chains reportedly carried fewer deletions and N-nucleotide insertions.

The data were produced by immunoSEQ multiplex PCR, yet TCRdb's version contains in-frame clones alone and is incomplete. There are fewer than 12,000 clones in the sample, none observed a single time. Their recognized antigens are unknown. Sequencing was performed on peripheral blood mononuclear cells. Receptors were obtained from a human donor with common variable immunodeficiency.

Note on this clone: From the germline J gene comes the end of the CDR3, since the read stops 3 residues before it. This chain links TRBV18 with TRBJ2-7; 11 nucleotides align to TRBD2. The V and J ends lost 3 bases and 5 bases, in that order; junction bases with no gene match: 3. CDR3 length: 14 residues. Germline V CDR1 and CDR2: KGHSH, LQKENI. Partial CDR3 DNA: TGTGCCAGCTCACCCCTAGCGGGAGGCCACGAG. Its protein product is CASSPLAGGHE. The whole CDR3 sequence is CASSPLAGGHEQYF.

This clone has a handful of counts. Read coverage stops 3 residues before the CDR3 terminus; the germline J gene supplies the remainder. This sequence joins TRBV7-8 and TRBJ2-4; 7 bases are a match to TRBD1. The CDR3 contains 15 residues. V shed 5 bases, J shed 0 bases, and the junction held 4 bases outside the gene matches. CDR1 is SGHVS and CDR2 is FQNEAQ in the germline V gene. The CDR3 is CASSHGTAAKNIQYF. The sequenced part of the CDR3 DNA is TGTGCCAGCAGCCACGGGACAGCAGCCAAAAACATT.

The CDR3 sequence: CASSIGGTSGRDTQYF. The covered CDR3 bases are TGTGCCAGTAGTATCGGGGGGACTAGCGGCCGGGATACG. This sequence joins TRBV19 and TRBJ2-3, with 11 bases aligning to TRBD2. The read stops 3 residues short of the end of the CDR3; the missing end is completed from the germline J gene. V dropped 3 bases and J dropped 6; count of bases not matched to a gene: 8. CDR3 length: 16 amino acids. Germline CDR1 reads LNHDA; CDR2 reads SQIVND (reference sequence). The full variable domain, completed using reference TRBV19 and TRBJ2-3, is DGGITQSPKYLFRKEGQNVTLSCEQNLNHDAMYWYRQDPGQGLRLIYYSQIVNDFQKGDIAEGYSVSREKKESFPLTVTSAQKNPTAFYLCASSIGGTSGRDTQYFGPGTRLTVL.

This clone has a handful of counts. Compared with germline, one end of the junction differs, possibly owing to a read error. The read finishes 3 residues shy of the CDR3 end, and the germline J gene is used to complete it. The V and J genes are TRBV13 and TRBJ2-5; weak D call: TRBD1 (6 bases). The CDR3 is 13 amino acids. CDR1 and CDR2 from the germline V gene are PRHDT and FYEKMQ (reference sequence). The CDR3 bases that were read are TGTGCCAGCAGATTAGGGGGTAGCGAGACC. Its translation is CASRLGGSET. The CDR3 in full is CASRLGGSETQYF.

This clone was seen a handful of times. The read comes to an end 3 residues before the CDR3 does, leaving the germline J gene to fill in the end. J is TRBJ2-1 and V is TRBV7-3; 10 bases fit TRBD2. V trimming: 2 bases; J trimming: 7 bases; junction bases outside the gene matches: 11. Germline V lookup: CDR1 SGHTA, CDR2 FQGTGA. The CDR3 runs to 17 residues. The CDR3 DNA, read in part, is TGTGCCAGCAGCTTATGGGCCCTAGCGGGAGTAGGAAATGAG. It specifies CASSLWALAGVGNE. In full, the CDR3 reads CASSLWALAGVGNEQFF.

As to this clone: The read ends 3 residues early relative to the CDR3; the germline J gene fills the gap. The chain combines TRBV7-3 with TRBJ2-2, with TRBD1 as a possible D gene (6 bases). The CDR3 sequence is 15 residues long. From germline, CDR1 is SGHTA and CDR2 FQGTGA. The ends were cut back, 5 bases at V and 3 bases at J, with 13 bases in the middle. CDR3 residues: CASSRDRTDTGELFF. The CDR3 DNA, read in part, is TGTGCCAGCAGCCGAGACCGGACAGACACCGGGGAG.

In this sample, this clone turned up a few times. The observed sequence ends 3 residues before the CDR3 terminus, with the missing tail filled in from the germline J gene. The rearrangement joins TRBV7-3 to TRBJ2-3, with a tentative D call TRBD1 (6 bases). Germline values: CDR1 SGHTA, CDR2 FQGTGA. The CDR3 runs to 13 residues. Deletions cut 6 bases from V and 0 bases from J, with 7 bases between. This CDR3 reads CASRQGSTDTQYF. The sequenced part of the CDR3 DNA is TGTGCCAGCAGACAGGGTAGCACAGATACG.

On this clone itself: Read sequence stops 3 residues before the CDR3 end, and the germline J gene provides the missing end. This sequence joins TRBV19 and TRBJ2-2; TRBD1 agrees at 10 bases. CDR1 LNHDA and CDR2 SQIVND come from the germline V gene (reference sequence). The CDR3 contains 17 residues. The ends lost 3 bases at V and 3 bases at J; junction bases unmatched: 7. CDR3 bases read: TGTGCCAGTAGTATTTCCGGGACAGGGGCCTACACCGGGGAG. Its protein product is CASSISGTGAYTGE. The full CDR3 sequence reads CASSISGTGAYTGELFF.

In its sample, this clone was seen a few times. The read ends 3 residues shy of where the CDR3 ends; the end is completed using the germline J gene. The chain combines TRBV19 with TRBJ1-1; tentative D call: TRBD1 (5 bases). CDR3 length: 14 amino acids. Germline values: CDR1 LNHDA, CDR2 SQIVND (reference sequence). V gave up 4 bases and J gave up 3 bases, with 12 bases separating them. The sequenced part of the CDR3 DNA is TGTGCCAGTAGTACCGGGGCGGGGGACACTGAA. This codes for CASSTGAGDTE. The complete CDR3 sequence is CASSTGAGDTEAFF.

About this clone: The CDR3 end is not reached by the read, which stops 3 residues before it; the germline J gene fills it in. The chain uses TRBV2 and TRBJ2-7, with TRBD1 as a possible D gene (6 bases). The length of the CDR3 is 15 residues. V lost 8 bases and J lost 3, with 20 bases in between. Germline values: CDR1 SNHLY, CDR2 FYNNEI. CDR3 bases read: TGTGCCAGCCAAGGGGACACAGGAACCTTCTACGAG. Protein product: CASQGDTGTFYE. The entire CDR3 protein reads CASQGDTGTFYEQYF.

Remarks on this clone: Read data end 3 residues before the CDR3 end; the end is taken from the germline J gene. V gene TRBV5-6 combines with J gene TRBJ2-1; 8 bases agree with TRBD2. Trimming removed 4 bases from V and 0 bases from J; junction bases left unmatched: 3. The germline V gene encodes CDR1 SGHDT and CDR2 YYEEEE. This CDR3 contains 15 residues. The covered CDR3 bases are TGTGCCAGCAGCCGAAGCGGGGGCTCCTACAATGAG. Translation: CASSRSGGSYNE. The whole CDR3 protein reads CASSRSGGSYNEQFF.

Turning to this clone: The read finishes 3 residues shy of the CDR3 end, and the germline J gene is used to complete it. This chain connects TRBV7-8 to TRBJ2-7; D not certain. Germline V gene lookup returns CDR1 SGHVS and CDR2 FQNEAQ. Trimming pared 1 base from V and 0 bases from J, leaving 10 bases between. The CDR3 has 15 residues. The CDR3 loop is CASSLVADTSYEQYF. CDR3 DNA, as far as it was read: TGTGCCAGCAGCTTAGTTGCAGATACCTCCTACGAG.

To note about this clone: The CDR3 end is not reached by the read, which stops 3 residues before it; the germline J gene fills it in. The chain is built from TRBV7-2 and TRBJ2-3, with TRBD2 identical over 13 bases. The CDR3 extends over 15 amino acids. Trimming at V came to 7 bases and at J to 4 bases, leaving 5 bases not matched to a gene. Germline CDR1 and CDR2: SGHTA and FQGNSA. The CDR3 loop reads CASILAGGPSDTQYF. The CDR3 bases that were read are TGTGCCAGCATACTAGCGGGAGGGCCTTCAGATACG.

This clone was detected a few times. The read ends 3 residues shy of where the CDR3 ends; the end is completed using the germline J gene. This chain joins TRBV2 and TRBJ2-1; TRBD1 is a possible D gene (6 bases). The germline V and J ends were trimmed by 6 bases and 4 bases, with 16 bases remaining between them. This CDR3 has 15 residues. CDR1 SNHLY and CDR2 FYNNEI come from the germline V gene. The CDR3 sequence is CASSGTGLGYNEQFF. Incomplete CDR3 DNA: TGTGCCAGCAGCGGAACAGGGTTGGGTTACAATGAG.

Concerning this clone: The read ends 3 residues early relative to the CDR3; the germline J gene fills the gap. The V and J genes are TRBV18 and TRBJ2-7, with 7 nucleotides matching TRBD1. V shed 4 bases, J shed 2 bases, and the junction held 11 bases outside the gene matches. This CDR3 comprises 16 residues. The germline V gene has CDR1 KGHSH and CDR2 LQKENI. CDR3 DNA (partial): TGTGCCAGCTCACTCCACCTGGACAGGACAACCTACGAG. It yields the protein CASSLHLDRTTYE. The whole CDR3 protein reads CASSLHLDRTTYEQYF.

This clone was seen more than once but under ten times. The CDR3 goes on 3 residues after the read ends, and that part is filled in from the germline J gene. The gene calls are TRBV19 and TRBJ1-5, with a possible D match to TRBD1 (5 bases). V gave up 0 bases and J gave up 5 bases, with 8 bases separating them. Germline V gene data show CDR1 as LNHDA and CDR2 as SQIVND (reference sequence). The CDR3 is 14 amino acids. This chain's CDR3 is CASSIEGVYQPQHF. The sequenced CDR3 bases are TGTGCCAGTAGTATAGAAGGGGTGTATCAGCCC.

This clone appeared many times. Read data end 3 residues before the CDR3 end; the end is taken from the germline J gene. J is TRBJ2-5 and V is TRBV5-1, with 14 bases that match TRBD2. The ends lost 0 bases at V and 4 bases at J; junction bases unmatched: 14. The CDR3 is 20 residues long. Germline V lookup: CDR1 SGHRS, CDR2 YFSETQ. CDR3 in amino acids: CASSLGSGLAGVMGLETQYF. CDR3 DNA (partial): TGCGCCAGCAGCTTGGGTTCGGGACTAGCGGGAGTGATGGGCTTAGAGACC.

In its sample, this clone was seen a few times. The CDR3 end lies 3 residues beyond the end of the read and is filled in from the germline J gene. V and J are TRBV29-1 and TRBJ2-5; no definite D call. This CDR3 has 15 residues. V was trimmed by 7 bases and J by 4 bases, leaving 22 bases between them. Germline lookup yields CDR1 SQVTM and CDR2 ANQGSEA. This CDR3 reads CSAPTPDRSVETQYF. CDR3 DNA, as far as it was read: TGCAGCGCTCCTACCCCAGACCGCAGCGTAGAGACC.

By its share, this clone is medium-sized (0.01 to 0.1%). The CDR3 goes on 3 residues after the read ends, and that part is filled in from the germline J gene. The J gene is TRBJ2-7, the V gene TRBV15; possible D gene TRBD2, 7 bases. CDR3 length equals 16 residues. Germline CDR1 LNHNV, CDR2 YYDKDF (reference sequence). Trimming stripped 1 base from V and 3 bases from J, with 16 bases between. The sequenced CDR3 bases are TGTGCCACCAGCAGAGCTCCGGGGGGCAATGACTACGAG. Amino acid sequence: CATSRAPGGNDYE. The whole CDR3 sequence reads CATSRAPGGNDYEQYF.

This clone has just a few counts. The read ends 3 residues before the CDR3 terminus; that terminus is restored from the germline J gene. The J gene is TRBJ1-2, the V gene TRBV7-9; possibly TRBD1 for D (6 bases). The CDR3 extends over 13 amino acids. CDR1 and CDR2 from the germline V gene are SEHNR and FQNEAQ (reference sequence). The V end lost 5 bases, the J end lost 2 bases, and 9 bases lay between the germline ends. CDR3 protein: CASSPGQNYGYTF. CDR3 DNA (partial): TGTGCCAGCAGCCCCGGACAGAACTATGGC. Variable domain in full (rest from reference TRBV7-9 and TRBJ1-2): DTGVSQNPRHKITKRGQNVTFRCDPISEHNRLYWYRQTLGQGPEFLTYFQNEAQLEKSRLLSDRFSAERPKGSFSTLEIQRTEQGDSAMYLCASSPGQNYGYTFGSGTRLTVV.

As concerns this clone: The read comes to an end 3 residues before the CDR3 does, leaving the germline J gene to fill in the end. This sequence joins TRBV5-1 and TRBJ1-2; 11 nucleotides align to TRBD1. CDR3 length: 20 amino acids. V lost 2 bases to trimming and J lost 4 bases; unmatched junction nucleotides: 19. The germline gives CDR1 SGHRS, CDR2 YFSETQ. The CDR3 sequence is CASSLGPDRDRGIYSYGYTF. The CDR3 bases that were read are TGCGCCAGCAGCTTAGGCCCCGACCGGGACAGGGGGATTTACTCCTATGGC. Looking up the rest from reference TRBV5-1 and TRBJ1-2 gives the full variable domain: KAGVTQTPRYLIKTRGQQVTLSCSPISGHRSVSWYQQTPGQGLQFLFEYFSETQRNKGNFPGRFSGRQFSNSRSEMNVSTLELGDSALYLCASSLGPDRDRGIYSYGYTFGSGTRLTVV.

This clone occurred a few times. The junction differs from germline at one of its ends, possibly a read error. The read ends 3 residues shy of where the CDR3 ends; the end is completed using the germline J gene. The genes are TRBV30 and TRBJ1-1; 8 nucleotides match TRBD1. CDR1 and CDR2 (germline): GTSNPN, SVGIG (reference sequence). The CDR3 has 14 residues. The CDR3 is CASSRGQGWGEAFF. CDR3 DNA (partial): TGTGCCTCGAGTAGAGGACAGGGCTGGGGTGAA.

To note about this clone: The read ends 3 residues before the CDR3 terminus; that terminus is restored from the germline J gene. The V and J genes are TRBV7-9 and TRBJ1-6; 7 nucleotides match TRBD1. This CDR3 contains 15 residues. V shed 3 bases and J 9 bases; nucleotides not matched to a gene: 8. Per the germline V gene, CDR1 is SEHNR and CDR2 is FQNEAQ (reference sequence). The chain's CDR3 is CASSFLDREFSPLHF. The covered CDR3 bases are TGTGCCAGCAGCTTTCTCGACAGGGAGTTTTCACCC.